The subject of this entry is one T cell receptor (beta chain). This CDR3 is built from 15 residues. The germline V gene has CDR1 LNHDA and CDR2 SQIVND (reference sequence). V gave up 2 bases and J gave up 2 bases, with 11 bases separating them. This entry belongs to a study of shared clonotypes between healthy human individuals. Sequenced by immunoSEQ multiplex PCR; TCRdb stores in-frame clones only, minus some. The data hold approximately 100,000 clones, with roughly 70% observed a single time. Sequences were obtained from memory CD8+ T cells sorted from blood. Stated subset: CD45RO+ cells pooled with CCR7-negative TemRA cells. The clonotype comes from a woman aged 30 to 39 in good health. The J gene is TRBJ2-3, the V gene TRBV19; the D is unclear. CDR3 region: CASSIRGYPTDTQYF. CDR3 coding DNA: TGTGCCAGTAGTATAAGAGGATACCCCACAGATACGCAGTATTTT.